This T cell receptor (beta chain) was captured in a study of blood T cells in healthy people across ages. It was with a sample-barcoded 5' primer and a J-beta primer mix that a second PCR of about 6 to 12 cycles was run. Samples each returned at least 3 million CDR3-containing paired-end reads. TCRdb ran MiXCR on the 5' RACE reads and lists one entry per CDR3 protein. Here the sample spans under 750,000 distinct CDR3 sequences, roughly 48% being singletons. The CDR3 runs to 15 residues. Germline lookup yields CDR1 LGHNA and CDR2 YNFKEQ. The V end was cut by 0 bases, the J end by 2 bases, with 9 bases between.

The genes are TRBV4-2 and TRBJ2-3; D is uncertain. Specimen: blood. This receptor was taken from a man older than 75 in good health. CDR3 in amino acids: CASSQEGYPTDTQYF. For the CDR3, the DNA is TGTGCCAGCAGCCAAGAGGGATATCCCACAGATACGCAGTATTTT.